The present T cell receptor beta chain was sequenced within a study of blood T cell repertoires in COVID-19. Overall study: The United States, Italy and Spain provided the acute and convalescent COVID-19 samples. Nucleic acid was either cDNA or gDNA, and it came from T cells, B-cell-depleted T cells, or PBMCs.

V lost 4 bases and J 7 bases, leaving 8 bases between the germline ends. The germline gives CDR1 SGHRS, CDR2 YFSETQ. The CDR3 is 11 amino acids. Generated by immunoSEQ multiplex PCR, the TCRdb table keeps only in-frame clones and is missing some. The sample contains around 76,000 clones, roughly 80% of which appear only once. Enrolled during active infection, Seattle patients were then followed longitudinally. The specimen sequenced was peripheral blood. The chain recombines TRBV5-1 with TRBJ1-1, with D possibly matching TRBD1 (5 bases). This TCR came from a man between 45 and 60 years old with COVID-19, enrolled during active disease. This chain's CDR3 is CASSEGVEAFF. The CDR3 DNA sequence: TGCGCCAGCAGCGAAGGGGTTGAAGCTTTCTTT.